One and the same sample provided the 2 T cell receptor beta chains below, sequenced in a study of blood T cell repertoires in COVID-19. This table comes from immunoSEQ multiplex PCR, and its TCRdb copy is limited to in-frame clones, with some not included. The sample has 100,000 or so clones; roughly nine tenths are singletons. Sample: peripheral blood. The source is a man aged 60-69 years with acute or convalescent COVID-19.

The J gene is TRBJ1-1, the V gene TRBV4-1; a weak D match, TRBD1 (5 bases). The V end lost 4 bases, the J end lost 1 base, and 10 bases lay between the germline ends. This CDR3 has 14 residues. Germline lookup yields CDR1 MGHRA and CDR2 YSYEKL. In nucleotides, the CDR3 is TGCGCCAGCAGCCGACAGACGACGAACACTGAAGCTTTCTTT. Its protein is CASSRQTTNTEAFF.

The table lists this clone with a count of one. The chain couples TRBV27 to TRBJ1-6, with 8 nucleotides matching TRBD1. The CDR3 loop spans 17 amino acids. Germline CDR1 is MNHEY and CDR2 is SMNVEV (reference sequence). V was pared by 3 bases and J by 5 bases, with 9 bases of the junction left unmatched. CDR3 in DNA: TGTGCCAGCAGTTTGAGGCGGACAGGGATGGATAATTCACCCCTCCACTTT. Amino acid sequence: CASSLRRTGMDNSPLHF.